This TCR beta chain was profiled in a study of CD8 T cells in ankylosing spondylitis. Study-level results: Clones linked to disease were reported to show significant enrichment in matched ankylosing spondylitis synovial fluid. A TCR beta motif made of eight highly homologous variants seemed typical of ankylosing spondylitis blood.

Construction of TCR beta libraries was performed using quantitative 5'-RACE with molecular barcodes. TCRdb re-called the 5' RACE reads with MiXCR, one entry per CDR3 protein. This repertoire shows under 55,000 distinct CDR3 sequences, approximately 8% found once; its top ten account for around 8.5%. In this sample, this clonotype turned up many times. Its antigen is as yet unknown. The sample consisted of blood, either unsorted or a sorted T cell fraction (not recorded which). This sequence originates from a female donor with ankylosing spondylitis or in good health (not recorded which).

CDR3 in amino acids: CASSLGADTQYF. The DNA for the CDR3 is TGTGCCAGCAGCTTGGGAGCCGATACGCAGTATTTT. The chain uses TRBV5-5 and TRBJ2-3; D unresolved. The CDR3 totals 12 residues. Looked up from germline, CDR1 is SGHKS and CDR2 is YYEKEE (reference sequence). Deletions cut 0 bases from V and 6 bases from J, with 5 bases between.